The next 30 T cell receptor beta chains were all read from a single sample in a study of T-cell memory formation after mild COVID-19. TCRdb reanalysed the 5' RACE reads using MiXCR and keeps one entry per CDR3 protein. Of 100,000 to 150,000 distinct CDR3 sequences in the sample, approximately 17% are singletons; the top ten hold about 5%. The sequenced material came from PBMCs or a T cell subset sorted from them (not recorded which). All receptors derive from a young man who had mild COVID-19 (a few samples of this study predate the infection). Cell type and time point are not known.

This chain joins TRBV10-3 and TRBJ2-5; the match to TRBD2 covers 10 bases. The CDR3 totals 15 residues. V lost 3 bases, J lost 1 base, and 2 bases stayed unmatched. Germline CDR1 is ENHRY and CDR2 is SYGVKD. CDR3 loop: CAISDPSGGQETQYF. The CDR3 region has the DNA TGTGCCATCAGTGACCCTAGCGGGGGCCAAGAGACCCAGTACTTC.

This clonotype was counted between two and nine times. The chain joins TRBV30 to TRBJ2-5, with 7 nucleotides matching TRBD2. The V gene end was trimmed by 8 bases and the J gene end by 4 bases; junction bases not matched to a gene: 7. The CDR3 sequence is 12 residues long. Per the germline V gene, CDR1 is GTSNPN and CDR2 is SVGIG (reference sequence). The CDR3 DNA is TGTGCCGGACGACTAGCAGCAGAGACCCAGTACTTC. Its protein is CAGRLAAETQYF.

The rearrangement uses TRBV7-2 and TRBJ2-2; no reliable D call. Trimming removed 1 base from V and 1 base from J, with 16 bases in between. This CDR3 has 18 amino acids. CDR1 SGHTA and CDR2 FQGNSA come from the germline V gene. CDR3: CASSLEAIRQLNTGELFF. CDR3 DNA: TGTGCCAGCAGCTTAGAGGCGATCCGGCAGCTGAACACCGGGGAGCTGTTTTTT.

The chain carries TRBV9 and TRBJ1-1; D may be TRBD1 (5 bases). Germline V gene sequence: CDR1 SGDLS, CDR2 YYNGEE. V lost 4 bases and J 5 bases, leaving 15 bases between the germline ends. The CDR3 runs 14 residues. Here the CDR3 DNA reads TGTGCCAGCAGCCCCCGCGGAGGGGATACTGAAGCTTTCTTT. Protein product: CASSPRGGDTEAFF.

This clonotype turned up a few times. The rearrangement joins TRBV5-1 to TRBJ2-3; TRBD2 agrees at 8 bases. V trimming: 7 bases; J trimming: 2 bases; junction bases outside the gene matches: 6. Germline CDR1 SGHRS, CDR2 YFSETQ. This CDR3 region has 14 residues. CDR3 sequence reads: CASSSGGDTDTQYF. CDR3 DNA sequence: TGCGCCAGCTCCAGCGGGGGCGACACAGATACGCAGTATTTT.

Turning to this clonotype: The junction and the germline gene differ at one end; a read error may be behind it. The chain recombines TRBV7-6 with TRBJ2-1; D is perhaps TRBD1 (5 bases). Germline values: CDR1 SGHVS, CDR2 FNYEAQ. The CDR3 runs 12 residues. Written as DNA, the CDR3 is TGTTCCAGCAGCTTTCAGGGAAATGAGCAGTTCTTC. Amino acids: CSSSFQGNEQFF.

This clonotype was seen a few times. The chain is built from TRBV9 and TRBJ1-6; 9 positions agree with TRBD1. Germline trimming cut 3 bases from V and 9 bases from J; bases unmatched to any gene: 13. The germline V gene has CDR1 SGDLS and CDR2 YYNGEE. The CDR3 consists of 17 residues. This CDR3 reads CASSAHRDRVRSSPLHF. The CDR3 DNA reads TGTGCCAGCAGCGCCCATCGGGACAGGGTGCGGAGTTCACCCCTCCACTTT.

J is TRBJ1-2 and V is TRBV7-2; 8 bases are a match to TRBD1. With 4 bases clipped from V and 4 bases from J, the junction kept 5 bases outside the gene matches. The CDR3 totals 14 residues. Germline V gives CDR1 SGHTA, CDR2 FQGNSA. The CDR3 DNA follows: TGTGCCAGCAGCTGGACAGGGACAATCTATGGCTACACCTTC. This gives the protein CASSWTGTIYGYTF.

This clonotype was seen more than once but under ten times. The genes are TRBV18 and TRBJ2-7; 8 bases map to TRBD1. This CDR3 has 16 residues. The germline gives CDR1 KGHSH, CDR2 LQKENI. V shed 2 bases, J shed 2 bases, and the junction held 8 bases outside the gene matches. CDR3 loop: CASSPVTGVPPYEQYF. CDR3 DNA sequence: TGTGCCAGCTCACCAGTGACAGGGGTCCCCCCCTACGAGCAGTACTTC.

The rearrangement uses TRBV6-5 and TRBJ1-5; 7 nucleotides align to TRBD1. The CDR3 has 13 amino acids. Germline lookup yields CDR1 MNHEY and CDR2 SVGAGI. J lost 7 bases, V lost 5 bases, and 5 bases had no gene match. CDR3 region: CASSTQGWQPQHF. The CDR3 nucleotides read TGTGCCAGCAGTACACAGGGGTGGCAGCCCCAGCATTTT.

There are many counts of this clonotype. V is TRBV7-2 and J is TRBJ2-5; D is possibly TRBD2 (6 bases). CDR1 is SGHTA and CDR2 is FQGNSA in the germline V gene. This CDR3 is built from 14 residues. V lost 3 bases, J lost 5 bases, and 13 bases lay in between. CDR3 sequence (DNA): TGTGCCAGCAGCTTTGGACGGGAGCTGGAGACCCAGTACTTC. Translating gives CASSFGRELETQYF. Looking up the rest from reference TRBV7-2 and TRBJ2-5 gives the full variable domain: GAGVSQSPSNKVTEKGKDVELRCDPISGHTALYWYRQSLGQGLEFLIYFQGNSAPDKSGLPSDRFSAERTGGSVSTLTIQRTQQEDSAVYLCASSFGRELETQYFGPGTRLLVL.

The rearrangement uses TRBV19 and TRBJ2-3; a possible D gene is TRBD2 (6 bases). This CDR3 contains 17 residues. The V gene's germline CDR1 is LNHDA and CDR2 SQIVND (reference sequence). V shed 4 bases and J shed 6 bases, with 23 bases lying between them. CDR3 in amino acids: CASSRRAARGTSDTQYF. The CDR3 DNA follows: TGTGCCAGTAGTAGGCGGGCGGCCCGGGGGACCTCGGATACGCAGTATTTT.

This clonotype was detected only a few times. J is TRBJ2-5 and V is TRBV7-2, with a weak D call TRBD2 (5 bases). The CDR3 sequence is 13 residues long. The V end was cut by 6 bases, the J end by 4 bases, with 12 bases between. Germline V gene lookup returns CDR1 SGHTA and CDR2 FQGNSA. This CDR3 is CASRLLERETQYF. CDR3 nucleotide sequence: TGTGCCAGCAGGCTACTAGAACGAGAGACCCAGTACTTC.

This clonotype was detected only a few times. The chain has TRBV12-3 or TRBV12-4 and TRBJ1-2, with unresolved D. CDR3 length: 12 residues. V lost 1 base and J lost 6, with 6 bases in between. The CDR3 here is CASSLVLHGYTF. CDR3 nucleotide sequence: TGTGCCAGCAGTTTAGTCCTCCATGGCTACACCTTC.

The CDR3 protein is CSGQGGNSGNTIYF. CDR3 coding DNA: TGCAGCGGACAGGGGGGAAACTCTGGAAACACCATATATTTT. V is TRBV29-1 and J is TRBJ1-3; 9 nucleotides match TRBD1. The CDR3 extends over 14 amino acids. Germline V gene sequence: CDR1 SQVTM, CDR2 ANQGSEA. The trim removed 7 bases at V and 0 bases at J, leaving 4 bases unmatched.

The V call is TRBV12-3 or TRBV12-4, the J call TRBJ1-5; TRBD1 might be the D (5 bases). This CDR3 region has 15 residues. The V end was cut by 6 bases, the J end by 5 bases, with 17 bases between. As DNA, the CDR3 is TGTGCCAGCAGCGGGACCGGGGGATATTATCAGCCCCAGCATTTT. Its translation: CASSGTGGYYQPQHF.

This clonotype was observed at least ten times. The CDR3 bases are TGTGCCAGCAGCTTAGGGACAGGTGGGGAGACCCAGTACTTC. It is translated as CASSLGTGGETQYF. This chain joins TRBV7-6 and TRBJ2-5; 7 bases are a match to TRBD1. There are 14 residues in the CDR3. V shed 1 base and J 5 bases; nucleotides not matched to a gene: 4. Per germline, CDR1 SGHVS and CDR2 FNYEAQ.

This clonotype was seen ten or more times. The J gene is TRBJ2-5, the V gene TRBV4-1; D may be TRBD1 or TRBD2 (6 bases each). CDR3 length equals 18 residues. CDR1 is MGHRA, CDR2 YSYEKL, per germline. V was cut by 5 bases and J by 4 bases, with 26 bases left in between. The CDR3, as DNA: TGCGCCAGCAGCGCATTAGGACTAAGGGGCAGGGGACGAGAGACCCAGTACTTC. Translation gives CASSALGLRGRGRETQYF.

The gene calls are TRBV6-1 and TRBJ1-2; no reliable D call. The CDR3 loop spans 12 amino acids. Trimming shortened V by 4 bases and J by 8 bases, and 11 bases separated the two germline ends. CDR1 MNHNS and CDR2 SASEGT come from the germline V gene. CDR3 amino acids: CASSGNQWGYTF. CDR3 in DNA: TGTGCCAGCAGTGGGAACCAATGGGGCTACACCTTC.

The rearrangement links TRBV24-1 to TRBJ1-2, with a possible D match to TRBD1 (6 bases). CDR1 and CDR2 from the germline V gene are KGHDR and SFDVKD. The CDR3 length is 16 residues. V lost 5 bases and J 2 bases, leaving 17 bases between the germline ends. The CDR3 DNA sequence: TGTGCCACCAGTGGGGGGCATTCAGGACCCAACTATGGCTACACCTTC. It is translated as CATSGGHSGPNYGYTF.

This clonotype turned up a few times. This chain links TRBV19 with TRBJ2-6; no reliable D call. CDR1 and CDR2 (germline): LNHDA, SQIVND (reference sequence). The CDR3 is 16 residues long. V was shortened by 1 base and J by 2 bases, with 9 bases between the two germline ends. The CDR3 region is CASSIVFTAGANVLTF. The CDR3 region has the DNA TGTGCCAGTAGTATAGTTTTCACAGCTGGGGCCAACGTCCTGACTTTC.

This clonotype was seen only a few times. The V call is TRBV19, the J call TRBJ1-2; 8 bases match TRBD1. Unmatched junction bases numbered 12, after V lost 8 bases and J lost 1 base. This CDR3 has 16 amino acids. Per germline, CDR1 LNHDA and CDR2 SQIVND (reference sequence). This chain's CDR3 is CASGGGTGRFNYGYTF. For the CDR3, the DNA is TGTGCCAGTGGCGGCGGGACAGGCCGATTTAACTATGGCTACACCTTC. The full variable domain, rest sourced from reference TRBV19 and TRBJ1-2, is DGGITQSPKYLFRKEGQNVTLSCEQNLNHDAMYWYRQDPGQGLRLIYYSQIVNDFQKGDIAEGYSVSREKKESFPLTVTSAQKNPTAFYLCASGGGTGRFNYGYTFGSGTRLTVV.

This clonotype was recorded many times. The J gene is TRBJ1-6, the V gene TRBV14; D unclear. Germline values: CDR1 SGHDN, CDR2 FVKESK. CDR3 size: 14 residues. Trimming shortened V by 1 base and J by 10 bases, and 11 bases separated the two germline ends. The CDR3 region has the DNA TGTGCCAGCAGCCAAGGAAGGGAGTACTCACCCCTCCACTTT. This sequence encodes CASSQGREYSPLHF.

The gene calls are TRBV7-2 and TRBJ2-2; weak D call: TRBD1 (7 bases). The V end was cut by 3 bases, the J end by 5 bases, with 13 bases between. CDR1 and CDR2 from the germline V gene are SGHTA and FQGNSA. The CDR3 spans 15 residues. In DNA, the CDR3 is TGTGCCAGCAGCTTGGCAGGGGGGAGGACCGGGGAGCTGTTTTTT. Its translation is CASSLAGGRTGELFF.

As DNA, the CDR3 is TGTGCCAGCAGTGAAGTGAAGGGGGGAGCTGCCAGAGAAGCTTTCTTT. Encoded protein: CASSEVKGGAAREAFF. The chain couples TRBV6-1 to TRBJ1-1, with D perhaps TRBD1 (6 bases). The ends were cut back, 1 base at V and 8 bases at J, with 20 bases in the middle. The CDR3 covers 16 residues. Germline assignment: CDR1 MNHNS and CDR2 SASEGT.

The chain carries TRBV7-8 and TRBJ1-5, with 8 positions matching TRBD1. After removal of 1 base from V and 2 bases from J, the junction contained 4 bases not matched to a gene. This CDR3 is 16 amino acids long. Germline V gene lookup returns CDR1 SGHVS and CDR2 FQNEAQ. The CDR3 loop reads CASSLGQGLGNQPQHF. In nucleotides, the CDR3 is TGTGCCAGCAGCTTAGGACAGGGGCTGGGCAATCAGCCCCAGCATTTT.

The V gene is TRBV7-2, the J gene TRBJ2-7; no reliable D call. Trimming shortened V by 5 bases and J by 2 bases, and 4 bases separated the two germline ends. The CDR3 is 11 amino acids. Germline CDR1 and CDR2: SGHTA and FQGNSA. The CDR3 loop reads CASSGTYEQYF. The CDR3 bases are TGTGCCAGCAGCGGGACCTACGAGCAGTACTTC.

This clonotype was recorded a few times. CDR3 coding DNA: TGTGCCAGCAGTTTGGGCGGAAAGCAGTTCTTC. It is translated as CASSLGGKQFF. J is TRBJ2-1 and V is TRBV12-3 or TRBV12-4; D unresolved. There are 11 residues in the CDR3. V dropped 3 bases and J dropped 11 bases, with 8 bases sitting between them.

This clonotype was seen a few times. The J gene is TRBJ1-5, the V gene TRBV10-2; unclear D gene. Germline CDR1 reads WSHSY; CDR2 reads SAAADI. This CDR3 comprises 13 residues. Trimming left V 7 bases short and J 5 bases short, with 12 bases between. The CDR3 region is CASTVTAYQPQHF. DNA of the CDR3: TGCGCCAGCACCGTAACTGCATATCAGCCCCAGCATTTT.

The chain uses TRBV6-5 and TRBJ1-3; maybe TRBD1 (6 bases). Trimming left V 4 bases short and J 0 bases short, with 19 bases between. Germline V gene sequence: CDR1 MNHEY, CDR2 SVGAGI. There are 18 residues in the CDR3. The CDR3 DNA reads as TGTGCCAGCAGTTCCGGGACAAAAATTACTATCTCTGGAAACACCATATATTTT. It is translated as CASSSGTKITISGNTIYF.